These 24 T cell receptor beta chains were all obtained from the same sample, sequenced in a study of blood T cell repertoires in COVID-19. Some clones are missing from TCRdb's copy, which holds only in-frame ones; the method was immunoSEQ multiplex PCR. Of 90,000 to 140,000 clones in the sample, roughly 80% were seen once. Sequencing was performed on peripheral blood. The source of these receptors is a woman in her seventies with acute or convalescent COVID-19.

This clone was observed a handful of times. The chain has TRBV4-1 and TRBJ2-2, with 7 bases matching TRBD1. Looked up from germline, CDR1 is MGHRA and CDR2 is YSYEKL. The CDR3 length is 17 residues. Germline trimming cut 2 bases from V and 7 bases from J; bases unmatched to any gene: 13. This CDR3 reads CASSQHLNRGRGGELFF. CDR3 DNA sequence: TGCGCCAGCAGCCAACATCTGAACAGGGGAAGGGGCGGGGAGCTGTTTTTT.

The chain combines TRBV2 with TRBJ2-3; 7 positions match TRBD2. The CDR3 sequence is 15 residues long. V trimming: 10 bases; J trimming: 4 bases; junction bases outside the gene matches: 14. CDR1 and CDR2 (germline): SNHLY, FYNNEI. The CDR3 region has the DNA TGTGCCACGATGGGAGGGGCCTCCCGGCCAGATACGCAGTATTTT. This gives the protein CATMGGASRPDTQYF. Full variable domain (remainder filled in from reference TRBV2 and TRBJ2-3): EPEVTQTPSHQVTQMGQEVILRCVPISNHLYFYWYRQILGQKVEFLVSFYNNEISEKSEIFDDQFSVERPDGSNFTLKIRSTKLEDSAMYFCATMGGASRPDTQYFGPGTRLTVL.

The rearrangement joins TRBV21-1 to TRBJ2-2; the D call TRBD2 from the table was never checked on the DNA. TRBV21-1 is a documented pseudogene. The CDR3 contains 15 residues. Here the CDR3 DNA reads TGTGCCAGCAGCCCAGAGCTAGCGACGGGCGGGGAGCTGTTTTTT. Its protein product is CASSPELATGGELFF.

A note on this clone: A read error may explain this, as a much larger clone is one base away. As DNA, the CDR3 is TGTGCCAGCAGTGAAGCTCTAGCGGGACGGGTCGGCGGACGGAGCTCCTACGAGCAGTACTTC. This gives the protein CASSEALAGRVGGRSSYEQYF. The chain links TRBV6-1 to TRBJ2-7; 9 bases map to TRBD2. V gave up 0 bases and J gave up 0 bases; unmatched junction bases: 18. Germline V gene lookup returns CDR1 MNHNS and CDR2 SASEGT. The CDR3 loop spans 21 amino acids.

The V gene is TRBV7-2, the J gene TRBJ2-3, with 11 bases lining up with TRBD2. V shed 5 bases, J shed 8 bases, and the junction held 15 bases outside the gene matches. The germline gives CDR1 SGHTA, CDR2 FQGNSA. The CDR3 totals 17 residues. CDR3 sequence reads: CASSPSPLAGGAGTQYF. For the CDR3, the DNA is TGTGCCAGCAGCCCGAGCCCCCTAGCGGGGGGTGCGGGTACGCAGTATTTT.

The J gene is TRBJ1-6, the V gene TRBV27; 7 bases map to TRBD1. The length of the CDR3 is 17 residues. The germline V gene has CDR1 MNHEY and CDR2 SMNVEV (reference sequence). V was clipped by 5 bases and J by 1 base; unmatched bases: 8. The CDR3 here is CASSKGWGQSYNSPLHF. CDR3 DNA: TGTGCCAGCAGTAAGGGATGGGGACAGTCCTATAATTCACCCCTCCACTTT.

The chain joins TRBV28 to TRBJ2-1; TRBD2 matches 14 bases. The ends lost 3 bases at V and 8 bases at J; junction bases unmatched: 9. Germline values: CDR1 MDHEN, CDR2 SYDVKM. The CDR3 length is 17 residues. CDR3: CASSFPGLAGGGDEQFF. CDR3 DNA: TGTGCCAGCAGTTTCCCCGGACTAGCGGGGGGTGGGGATGAGCAGTTCTTC.

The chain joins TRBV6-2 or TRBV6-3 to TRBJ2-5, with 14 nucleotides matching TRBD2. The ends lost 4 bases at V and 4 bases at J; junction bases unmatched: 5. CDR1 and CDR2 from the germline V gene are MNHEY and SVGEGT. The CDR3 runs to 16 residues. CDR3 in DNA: TGTGCCAGCAGTTCCCGGGGACTAGCGGGGGCAGAGACCCAGTACTTC. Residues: CASSSRGLAGAETQYF.

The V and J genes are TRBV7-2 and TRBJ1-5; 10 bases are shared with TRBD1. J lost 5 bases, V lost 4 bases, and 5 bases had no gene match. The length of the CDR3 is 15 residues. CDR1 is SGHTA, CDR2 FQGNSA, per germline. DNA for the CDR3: TGTGCCAGCAGCTCCCGGGACAGGGGCGATCAGCCCCAGCATTTT. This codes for CASSSRDRGDQPQHF. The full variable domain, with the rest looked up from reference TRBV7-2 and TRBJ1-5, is GAGVSQSPSNKVTEKGKDVELRCDPISGHTALYWYRQSLGQGLEFLIYFQGNSAPDKSGLPSDRFSAERTGGSVSTLTIQRTQQEDSAVYLCASSSRDRGDQPQHFGDGTRLSIL.

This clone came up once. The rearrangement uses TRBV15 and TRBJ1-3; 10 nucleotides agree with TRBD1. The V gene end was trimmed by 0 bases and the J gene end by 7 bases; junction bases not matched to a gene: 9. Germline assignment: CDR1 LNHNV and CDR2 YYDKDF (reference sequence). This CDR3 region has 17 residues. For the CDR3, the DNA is TGTGCCACCAGCAGAGATCGGGGACAGGGGTTCCGCAACACCATATATTTT. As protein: CATSRDRGQGFRNTIYF.

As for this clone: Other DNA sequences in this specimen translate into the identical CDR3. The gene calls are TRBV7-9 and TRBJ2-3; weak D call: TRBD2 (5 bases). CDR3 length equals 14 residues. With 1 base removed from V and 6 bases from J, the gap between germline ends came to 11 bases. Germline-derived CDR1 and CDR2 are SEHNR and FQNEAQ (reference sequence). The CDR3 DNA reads TGTGCCAGCAGCTTAGGAGGGCCTCCGGATACGCAGTATTTT. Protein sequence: CASSLGGPPDTQYF.

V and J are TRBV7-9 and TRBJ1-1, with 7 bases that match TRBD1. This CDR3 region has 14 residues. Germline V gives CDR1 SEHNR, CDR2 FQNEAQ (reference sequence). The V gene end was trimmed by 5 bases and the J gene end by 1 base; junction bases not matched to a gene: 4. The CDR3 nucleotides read TGTGCCAGCAGCCAGGGACAGTCGAACACTGAAGCTTTCTTT. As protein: CASSQGQSNTEAFF.

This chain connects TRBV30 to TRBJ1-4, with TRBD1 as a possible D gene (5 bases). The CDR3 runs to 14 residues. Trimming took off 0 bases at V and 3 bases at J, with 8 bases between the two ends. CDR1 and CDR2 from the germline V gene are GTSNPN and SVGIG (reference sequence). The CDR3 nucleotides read TGTGCCTGGAGTGTAAAACAGGCTAATGAAAAACTGTTTTTT. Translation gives CAWSVKQANEKLFF.

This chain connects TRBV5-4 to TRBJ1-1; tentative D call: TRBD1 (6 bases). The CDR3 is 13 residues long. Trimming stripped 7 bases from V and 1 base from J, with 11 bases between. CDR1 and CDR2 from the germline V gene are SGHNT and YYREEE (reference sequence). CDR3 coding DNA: TGTGCCAGCGGAGGGGGGGCGAACACTGAAGCTTTCTTT. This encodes CASGGGANTEAFF.

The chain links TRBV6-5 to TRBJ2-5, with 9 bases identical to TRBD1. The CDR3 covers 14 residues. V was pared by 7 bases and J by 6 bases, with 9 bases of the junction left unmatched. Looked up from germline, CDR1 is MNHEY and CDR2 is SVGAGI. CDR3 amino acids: CASIYTGGTKTQYF. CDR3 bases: TGTGCCAGCATATATACAGGGGGCACGAAGACCCAGTACTTC.

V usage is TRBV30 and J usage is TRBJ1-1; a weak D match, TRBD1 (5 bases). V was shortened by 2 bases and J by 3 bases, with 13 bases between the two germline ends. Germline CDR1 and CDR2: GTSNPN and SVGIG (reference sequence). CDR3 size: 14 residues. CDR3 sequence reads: CAWSPRGADTEAFF. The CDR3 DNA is TGTGCCTGGAGTCCAAGGGGCGCGGACACTGAAGCTTTCTTT.

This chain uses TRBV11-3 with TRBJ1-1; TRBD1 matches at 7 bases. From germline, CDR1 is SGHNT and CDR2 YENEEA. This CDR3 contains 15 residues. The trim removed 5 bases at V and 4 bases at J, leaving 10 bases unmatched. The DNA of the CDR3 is TGTGCCAGCAGCGCCCACCCAACAGGGGCCACTGAAGCTTTCTTT. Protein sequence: CASSAHPTGATEAFF.

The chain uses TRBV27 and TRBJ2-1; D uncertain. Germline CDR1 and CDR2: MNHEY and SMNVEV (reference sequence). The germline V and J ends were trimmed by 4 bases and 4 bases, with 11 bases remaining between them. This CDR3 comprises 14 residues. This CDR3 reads CASSSRGEYNEQFF. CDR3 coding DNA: TGTGCCAGCAGTTCTCGCGGAGAGTACAATGAGCAGTTCTTC.

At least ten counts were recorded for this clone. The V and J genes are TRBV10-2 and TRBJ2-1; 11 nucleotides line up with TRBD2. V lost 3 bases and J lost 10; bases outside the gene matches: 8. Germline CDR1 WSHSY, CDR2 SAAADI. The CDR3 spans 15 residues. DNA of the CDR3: TGCGCCAGCAGTGACTGGGTTAGCGGGGGGGCCGAGCAGTTCTTC. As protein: CASSDWVSGGAEQFF.

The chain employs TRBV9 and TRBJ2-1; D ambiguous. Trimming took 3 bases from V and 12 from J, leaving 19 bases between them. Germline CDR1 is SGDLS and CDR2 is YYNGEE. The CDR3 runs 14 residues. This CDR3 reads CASSALGMTSGQFF. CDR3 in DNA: TGTGCCAGCAGCGCCCTCGGAATGACCTCGGGGCAGTTCTTC. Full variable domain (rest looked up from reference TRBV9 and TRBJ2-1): DSGVTQTPKHLITATGQRVTLRCSPRSGDLSVYWYQQSLDQGLQFLIQYYNGEERAKGNILERFSAQQFPDLHSELNLSSLELGDSALYFCASSALGMTSGQFFGPGTRLTVL.

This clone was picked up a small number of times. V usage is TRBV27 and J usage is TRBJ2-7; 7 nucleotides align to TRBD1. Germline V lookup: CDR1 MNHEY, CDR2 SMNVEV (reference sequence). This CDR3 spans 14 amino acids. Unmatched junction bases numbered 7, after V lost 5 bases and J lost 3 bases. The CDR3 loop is CASSPMDRIYEQYF. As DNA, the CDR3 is TGTGCCAGCAGTCCGATGGACAGGATCTACGAGCAGTACTTC.

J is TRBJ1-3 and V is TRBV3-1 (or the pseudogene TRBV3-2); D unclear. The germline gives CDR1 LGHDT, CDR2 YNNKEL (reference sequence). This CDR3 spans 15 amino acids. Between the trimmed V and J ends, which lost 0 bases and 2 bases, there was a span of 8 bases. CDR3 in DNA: TGTGCCAGCAGCCAAGAAGTGAGGGCTGGAAACACCATATATTTT. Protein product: CASSQEVRAGNTIYF.

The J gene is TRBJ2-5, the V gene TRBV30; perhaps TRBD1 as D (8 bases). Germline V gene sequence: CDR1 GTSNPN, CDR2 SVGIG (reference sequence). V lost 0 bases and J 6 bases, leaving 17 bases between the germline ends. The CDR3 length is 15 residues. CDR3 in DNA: TGTGCCTGGAGTGTCTTCGGACAGGGAGGGCAGACCCAGTACTTC. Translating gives CAWSVFGQGGQTQYF. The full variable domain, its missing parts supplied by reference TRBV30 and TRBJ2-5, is SQTIHQWPATLVQPVGSPLSLECTVEGTSNPNLYWYRQAAGRGLQLLFYSVGIGQISSEVPQNLSASRPQDRQFILSSKKLLLSDSGFYLCAWSVFGQGGQTQYFGPGTRLLVL.

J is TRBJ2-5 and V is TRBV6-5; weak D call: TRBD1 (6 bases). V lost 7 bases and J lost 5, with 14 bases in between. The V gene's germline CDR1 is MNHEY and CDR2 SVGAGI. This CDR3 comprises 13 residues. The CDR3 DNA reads TGTGCCAGCACCGGACCAGGGGTGGAGACCCAGTACTTC. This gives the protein CASTGPGVETQYF.